The 24 T cell receptor beta chains presented below share a single source sample, sequenced in a study of cytomegalovirus exposure and HLA in healthy donors. The table came from immunoSEQ multiplex PCR; TCRdb's copy has only in-frame clones and leaves some out. Altogether roughly 77,000 clones are present, 85% to 95% being singletons, with the ten largest covering 0.69%. The sample was PBMCs. These receptors originate from a woman between 18 and 30 years old in good health and CMV-seronegative.

The chain is built from TRBV2 and TRBJ1-2, with D hard to call. Trimming took 2 bases from V and 2 from J, leaving 9 bases between them. This CDR3 region has 14 residues. Germline V gene sequence: CDR1 SNHLY, CDR2 FYNNEI. CDR3 in amino acids: CASSEISGNYGYTF. The CDR3 coding sequence is TGTGCCAGCAGTGAAATATCCGGGAACTATGGCTACACCTTC.

The J gene is TRBJ1-1, the V gene TRBV28; D is ambiguous. Per germline, CDR1 MDHEN and CDR2 SYDVKM. V dropped 10 bases and J dropped 0 bases, with 12 bases sitting between them. CDR3 size: 13 residues. The DNA of the CDR3 is TGTGCCACCCTGTTTGAGGTGAACACTGAAGCTTTCTTT. Translated, it gives CATLFEVNTEAFF.

The genes are TRBV10-3 and TRBJ2-6; the match to TRBD2 covers 7 bases. The CDR3 totals 16 residues. The V segment lost 3 bases and the J segment 0 bases; nucleotides outside the gene matches: 2. CDR1 ENHRY and CDR2 SYGVKD come from the germline V gene. The CDR3 nucleotides read TGTGCCATCAGTGACGGCGGGGGCTCTGGGGCCAACGTCCTGACTTTC. This translates into CAISDGGGSGANVLTF.

V and J are TRBV4-1 and TRBJ2-7; TRBD1 agrees at 7 bases. This CDR3 has 15 amino acids. The V gene's germline CDR1 is MGHRA and CDR2 YSYEKL. The V segment lost 4 bases and the J segment 0 bases; nucleotides outside the gene matches: 6. In nucleotides, the CDR3 is TGCGCCAGCAGCCCCTGGACAGGCAGCTCCTACGAGCAGTACTTC. Its translation is CASSPWTGSSYEQYF.

The J gene is TRBJ1-1, the V gene TRBV9, with a tentative D call TRBD1 (6 bases). The V end lost 0 bases, the J end lost 4 bases, and 10 bases lay between the germline ends. Germline V lookup: CDR1 SGDLS, CDR2 YYNGEE. The CDR3 is made up of 14 amino acids. CDR3 bases: TGTGCCAGCAGCGTAGAAGGGGGAACCACTGAAGCTTTCTTT. Its protein is CASSVEGGTTEAFF.

V gene TRBV19 combines with J gene TRBJ2-7; weak D call: TRBD2 (5 bases). With 3 bases removed from V and 0 bases from J, the gap between germline ends came to 9 bases. The CDR3 is made up of 14 amino acids. CDR1 is LNHDA and CDR2 is SQIVND in the germline V gene (reference sequence). The CDR3 sequence is CASSMADSSYEQYF. CDR3 bases: TGTGCCAGTAGTATGGCGGACTCCTCCTACGAGCAGTACTTC.

The chain joins TRBV11-2 to TRBJ2-3; D is ambiguous. Germline CDR1 reads SGHAT; CDR2 reads FQNNGV. CDR3 length equals 14 residues. The V end lost 6 bases, the J end lost 3 bases, and 13 bases lay between the germline ends. Written as DNA, the CDR3 is TGTGCCAGCAGTTCCCTCGACATGACAGATACGCAGTATTTT. Encoded protein: CASSSLDMTDTQYF.

The gene calls are TRBV5-4 and TRBJ1-2; tentatively, D is TRBD1 (6 bases). This CDR3 has 14 residues. Germline V gene lookup returns CDR1 SGHNT and CDR2 YYREEE (reference sequence). V was trimmed by 0 bases and J by 2 bases, leaving 8 bases between them. CDR3 in DNA: TGTGCCAGCAGCTTGGCTGGACAGAACTATGGCTACACCTTC. Translation: CASSLAGQNYGYTF. The full variable domain, its missing parts supplied by reference TRBV5-4 and TRBJ1-2, is ETGVTQSPTHLIKTRGQQVTLRCSSQSGHNTVSWYQQALGQGPQFIFQYYREEENGRGNFPPRFSGLQFPNYSSELNVNALELDDSALYLCASSLAGQNYGYTFGSGTRLTVV.

The rearrangement joins TRBV19 to TRBJ2-1; TRBD1 agrees at 7 bases. This CDR3 has 15 amino acids. Germline-derived CDR1 and CDR2 are LNHDA and SQIVND (reference sequence). J lost 1 base, V lost 7 bases, and 7 bases had no gene match. CDR3 in DNA: TGTGCCAGTAAGGTGACAGGGTTTTCCTACAATGAGCAGTTCTTC. This gives the protein CASKVTGFSYNEQFF.

This clone was observed once. This specimen includes other DNA sequences encoding the same CDR3. V is TRBV28 and J is TRBJ1-1; D is unresolved. V was trimmed by 3 bases and J by 1 base, leaving 3 bases between them. Germline CDR1 reads MDHEN; CDR2 reads SYDVKM. This CDR3 is 12 amino acids long. CDR3 loop: CASSLANTEAFF. The CDR3, as DNA: TGTGCCAGCAGTTTGGCGAACACTGAAGCTTTCTTT.

This rearrangement joins TRBV25-1 to TRBJ1-3; D perhaps matches TRBD1 (5 bases). Germline V gene data show CDR1 as MGHDK and CDR2 as SYGVNS. CDR3 length equals 14 residues. V dropped 3 bases and J dropped 5 bases, with 11 bases sitting between them. The CDR3 here is CASSDDRNRNTIYF. The CDR3 DNA reads as TGTGCCAGCAGTGACGACAGAAATCGAAACACCATATATTTT.

V usage is TRBV6-6 and J usage is TRBJ2-1; TRBD2 aligns across 7 bases. The CDR3 runs to 16 residues. The germline CDR1 and CDR2 sequences are MNHNY and SVGAGI (reference sequence). After removal of 5 bases from V and 6 bases from J, the junction contained 13 bases not matched to a gene. The CDR3 region is CASSPPTSLGPNEQFF. The CDR3 nucleotides are TGTGCCAGCAGTCCTCCGACTAGCTTGGGACCCAATGAGCAGTTCTTC.

The chain carries TRBV28 and TRBJ2-2, with TRBD1 identical over 7 bases. The CDR3 loop spans 11 amino acids. Germline V lookup: CDR1 MDHEN, CDR2 SYDVKM. J lost 6 bases, V lost 10 bases, and 2 bases had no gene match. The DNA of the CDR3 is TGTGCCATAACAGGGGCCGGGGAGCTGTTTTTT. Encoded protein: CAITGAGELFF.

V usage is TRBV4-3 and J usage is TRBJ1-3; no definite D call. CDR1 and CDR2 (germline): LGHNA, YSLEER. CDR3 length equals 15 residues. The V gene lost 0 bases and the J gene lost 4 bases, with 10 bases spanning the gap. In DNA, the CDR3 is TGCGCCAGCAGCCAAGATTTGGGAGGGGGAAACACCATATATTTT. It translates to CASSQDLGGGNTIYF.

A few counts support this clone. The V and J genes are TRBV4-3 and TRBJ2-1; D might be TRBD1 (5 bases). CDR1 is LGHNA, CDR2 YSLEER, per germline. This CDR3 comprises 18 residues. V lost 3 bases to trimming and J lost 0 bases, with 18 bases between them. The CDR3 DNA is TGCGCCAGCAGCCAGAATGCGCCAGGGTGGGGCTCCTACAATGAGCAGTTCTTC. Translated: CASSQNAPGWGSYNEQFF.

The chain carries TRBV2 and TRBJ1-2, with 9 nucleotides matching TRBD1. Germline V CDR1 and CDR2: SNHLY, FYNNEI. The CDR3 loop spans 14 amino acids. V dropped 6 bases and J dropped 8; count of bases not matched to a gene: 10. CDR3 loop: CASRTGTGNEGYTF. Written as DNA, the CDR3 is TGTGCCAGCAGGACCGGGACAGGGAATGAGGGCTACACCTTC.

J is TRBJ2-3 and V is TRBV5-6, with 8 bases fitting TRBD2. The V and J ends lost 0 bases and 5 bases, in that order; junction bases with no gene match: 5. From germline, CDR1 is SGHDT and CDR2 YYEEEE. The CDR3 extends over 15 amino acids. The CDR3 protein is CASSLAGGPEDTQYF. CDR3 DNA sequence: TGTGCCAGCAGCTTGGCGGGAGGGCCTGAAGATACGCAGTATTTT.

V gene TRBV30 combines with J gene TRBJ2-1; 10 bases are a match to TRBD2. The CDR3 contains 13 residues. Germline V gene data show CDR1 as GTSNPN and CDR2 as SVGIG (reference sequence). V lost 4 bases and J lost 12; bases outside the gene matches: 9. DNA of the CDR3: TGTGCCTGGATACTAGCGGGACCCTCGGGGCAGTTCTTC. Its protein is CAWILAGPSGQFF.

This sequence joins TRBV2 and TRBJ1-5, with TRBD1 matching 7 bases. With 10 bases clipped from V and 5 bases from J, the junction kept 8 bases outside the gene matches. The CDR3 runs 13 residues. Germline CDR1 SNHLY, CDR2 FYNNEI. DNA of the CDR3: TGTGCCATCACAGACAGGGCAGATCAGCCCCAGCATTTT. It yields the protein CAITDRADQPQHF.

This clone was seen once. This chain links TRBV10-3 with TRBJ2-7; possibly TRBD1 for D (6 bases). The CDR3 extends over 16 amino acids. Trimming cost V 1 base and J 3 bases, with 16 bases left between them. From germline, CDR1 is ENHRY and CDR2 SYGVKD. DNA for the CDR3: TGTGCCATCAGTGAGTTACCCCGACAGGCAGGCTACGAGCAGTACTTC. Translating it yields CAISELPRQAGYEQYF.

The J gene is TRBJ2-4, the V gene TRBV27, with 8 bases lining up with TRBD1. The length of the CDR3 is 13 residues. With V trimmed by 7 bases and J by 4 bases, 3 bases remained unmatched. CDR1 and CDR2 from the germline V gene are MNHEY and SMNVEV (reference sequence). The CDR3 spells CASTRDRKNIQYF. CDR3 DNA: TGTGCCAGCACCAGGGACAGGAAAAACATTCAGTACTTC.

The chain employs TRBV5-4 and TRBJ2-7; the D gene is possibly TRBD1 (5 bases). The CDR3 has 16 amino acids. Per germline, CDR1 SGHNT and CDR2 YYREEE (reference sequence). Trimming left V 0 bases short and J 2 bases short, with 15 bases between. The CDR3 sequence: CASSLVGAGLPYEQYF. CDR3 coding DNA: TGTGCCAGCAGCTTGGTAGGGGCAGGGTTACCCTACGAGCAGTACTTC.

V and J are TRBV18 and TRBJ2-4; tentatively, D is TRBD1 (5 bases). Between the trimmed V and J ends, which lost 1 base and 5 bases, there was a span of 9 bases. Per the germline V gene, CDR1 is KGHSH and CDR2 is LQKENI. The length of the CDR3 is 14 residues. In nucleotides, the CDR3 is TGTGCCAGCTCACCACAGGGGTTAGAAAACATTCAGTACTTC. This encodes CASSPQGLENIQYF.

The genes are TRBV2 and TRBJ1-5; possibly TRBD1 for D (6 bases). CDR1 SNHLY and CDR2 FYNNEI come from the germline V gene. The V gene lost 5 bases and the J gene lost 6 bases, with 14 bases spanning the gap. The CDR3 loop spans 14 amino acids. CDR3: CASSSPGTSQPQHF. The CDR3 DNA reads as TGTGCCAGCAGTTCCCCTGGGACAAGTCAGCCCCAGCATTTT.